This T cell receptor (beta chain) originates from a study of tumor and adjacent non-tumor tissue in lung cancer. About the research overall: Samples averaged about 3.8 million productive TCRbeta reads each. Broader study findings: In normal lung, the top 100 clones were significantly more dominant than in tumor. Tumor TCR diversity, when higher, was linked to shorter survival.

This sample's RNA came from whole unsorted tissue. Details on this clonotype: No antigen is known for it. At one of its ends the junction is not consistent with the germline gene, which may arise from a read error.

The library came from three nested PCR rounds adapted from ARM-PCR protocols. TCRdb reprocessed the multiplex PCR reads via MiXCR and lists one record per CDR3 protein. The data contain under 100,000 distinct CDR3 sequences, about two thirds of them seen just once; the ten biggest clones take up approximately 12%. The CDR3 is 16 amino acids. Germline CDR1 reads SGHAT; CDR2 reads FQNNGV. The chain has TRBV11-2 and TRBJ1-1; 7 bases agree with TRBD1. This TCR was sampled from a woman in her 70s with non-small cell lung cancer. The sample consisted of lung tumor tissue. The DNA for the CDR3 is TGTGCCAGCAGCTCACACGCATTGGGACAGCAACGGGAAGCTCTCTTT. Encoded protein: CASSSHALGQQREALF.